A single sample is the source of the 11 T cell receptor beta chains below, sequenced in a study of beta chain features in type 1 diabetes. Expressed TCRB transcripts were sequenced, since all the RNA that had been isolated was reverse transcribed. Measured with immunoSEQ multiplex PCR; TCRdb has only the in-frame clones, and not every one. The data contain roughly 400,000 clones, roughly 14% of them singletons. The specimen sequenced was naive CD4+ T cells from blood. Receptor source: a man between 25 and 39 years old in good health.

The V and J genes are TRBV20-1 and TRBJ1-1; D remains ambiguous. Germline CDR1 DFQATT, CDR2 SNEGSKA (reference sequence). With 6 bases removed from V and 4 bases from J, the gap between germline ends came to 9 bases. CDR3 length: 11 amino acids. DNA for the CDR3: TGCAGTGCGAGGGCTACCACTGAAGCTTTCTTT. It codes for CSARATTEAFF.

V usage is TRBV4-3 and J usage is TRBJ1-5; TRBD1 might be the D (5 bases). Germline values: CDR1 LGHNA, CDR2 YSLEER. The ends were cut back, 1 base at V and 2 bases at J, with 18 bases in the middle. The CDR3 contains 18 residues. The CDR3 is CASSQGDSRTYGNQPQHF. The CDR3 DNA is TGCGCCAGCAGCCAAGGGGACTCCAGGACGTATGGCAATCAGCCCCAGCATTTT.

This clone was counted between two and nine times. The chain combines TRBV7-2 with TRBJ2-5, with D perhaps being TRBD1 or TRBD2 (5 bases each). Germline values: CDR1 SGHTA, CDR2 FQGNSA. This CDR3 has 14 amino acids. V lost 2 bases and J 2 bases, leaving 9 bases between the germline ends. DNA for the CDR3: TGTGCCAGCAGCTTAAAGGGACCACAAGAGACCCAGTACTTC. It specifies CASSLKGPQETQYF. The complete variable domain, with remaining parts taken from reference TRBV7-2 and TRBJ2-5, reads GAGVSQSPSNKVTEKGKDVELRCDPISGHTALYWYRQSLGQGLEFLIYFQGNSAPDKSGLPSDRFSAERTGGSVSTLTIQRTQQEDSAVYLCASSLKGPQETQYFGPGTRLLVL.

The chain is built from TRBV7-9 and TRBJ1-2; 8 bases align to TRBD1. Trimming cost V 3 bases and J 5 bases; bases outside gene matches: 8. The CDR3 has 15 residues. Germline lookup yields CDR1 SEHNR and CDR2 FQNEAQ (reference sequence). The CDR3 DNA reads TGTGCCAGCAGCTTCGGTGAAACAGGGGGTTATGGCTACACCTTC. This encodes CASSFGETGGYGYTF.

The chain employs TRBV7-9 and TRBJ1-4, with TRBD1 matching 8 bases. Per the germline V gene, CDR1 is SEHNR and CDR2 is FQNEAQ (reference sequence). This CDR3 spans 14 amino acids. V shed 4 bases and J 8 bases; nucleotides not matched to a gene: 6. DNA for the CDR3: TGTGCCAGCAGCTCCGACAGGGGCGGGGAAAAACTGTTTTTT. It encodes CASSSDRGGEKLFF.

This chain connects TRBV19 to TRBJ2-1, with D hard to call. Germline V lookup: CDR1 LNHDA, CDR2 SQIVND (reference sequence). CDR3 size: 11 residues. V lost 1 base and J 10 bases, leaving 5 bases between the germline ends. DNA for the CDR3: TGTGCCAGTAGTATAGGGACGGAGCAGTTCTTC. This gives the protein CASSIGTEQFF.

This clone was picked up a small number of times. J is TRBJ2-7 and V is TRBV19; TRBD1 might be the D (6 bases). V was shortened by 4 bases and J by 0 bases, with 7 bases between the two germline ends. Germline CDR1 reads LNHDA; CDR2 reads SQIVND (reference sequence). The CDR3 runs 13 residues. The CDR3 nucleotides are TGTGCCAGTAGTAAGGACAGCTCCTACGAGCAGTACTTC. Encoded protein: CASSKDSSYEQYF.

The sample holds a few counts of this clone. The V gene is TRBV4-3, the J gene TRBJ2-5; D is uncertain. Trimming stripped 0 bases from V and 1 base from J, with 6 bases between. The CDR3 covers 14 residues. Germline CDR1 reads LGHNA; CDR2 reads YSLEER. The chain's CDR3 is CASSQDHSQETQYF. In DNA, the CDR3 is TGCGCCAGCAGCCAAGATCACAGCCAAGAGACCCAGTACTTC.

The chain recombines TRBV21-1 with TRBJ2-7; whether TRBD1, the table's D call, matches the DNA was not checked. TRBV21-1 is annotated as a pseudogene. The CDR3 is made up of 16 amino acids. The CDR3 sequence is CASSNPLTAGGYEQYV. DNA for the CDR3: TGTGCCAGCAGCAATCCCCTCACGGCAGGGGGATACGAGCAGTACGTC.

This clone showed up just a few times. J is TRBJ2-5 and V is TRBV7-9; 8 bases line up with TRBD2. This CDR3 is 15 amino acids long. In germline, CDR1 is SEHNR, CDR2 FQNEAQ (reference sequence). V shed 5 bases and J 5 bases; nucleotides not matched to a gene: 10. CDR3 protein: CASSRLGLGRETQYF. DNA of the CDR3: TGTGCCAGCAGCCGCCTGGGACTAGGGAGGGAGACCCAGTACTTC.

The CDR3 nucleotides are TGTGCCAGCAGCTCCTTCGACAGGGGGCTGACTAATGAAAAACTGTTTTTT. Its protein is CASSSFDRGLTNEKLFF. The V and J genes are TRBV7-2 and TRBJ1-4; 10 bases are a match to TRBD1. The ends lost 4 bases at V and 2 bases at J; junction bases unmatched: 7. The length of the CDR3 is 17 residues. CDR1 and CDR2 (germline): SGHTA, FQGNSA.